Each of the 8 T cell receptor beta chains below was sequenced from the same sample in a study of blood T cell repertoires in COVID-19. Using immunoSEQ multiplex PCR, the repertoire was profiled, and TCRdb retains in-frame clones only, with some absent. The sample consists of some 200,000 clones, roughly four fifths of them appearing once. Input material: peripheral blood. These receptors were collected from a middle-aged woman with COVID-19, enrolled during active disease.

This clone has a single count. The rearrangement links TRBV27 to TRBJ2-1; 11 nucleotides match TRBD2. V lost 0 bases, J lost 6 bases, and 7 bases stayed unmatched. This CDR3 region has 17 residues. From germline, CDR1 is MNHEY and CDR2 SMNVEV (reference sequence). The CDR3 coding sequence is TGTGCCAGCAGTTTATCATCGCAACTAGCGGGGGTCAATGAGCAGTTCTTC. Protein: CASSLSSQLAGVNEQFF.

V and J are TRBV9 and TRBJ1-2, with 9 bases that match TRBD1. This CDR3 is built from 14 residues. V was pared by 6 bases and J by 4 bases, with 7 bases of the junction left unmatched. The germline gives CDR1 SGDLS, CDR2 YYNGEE. CDR3 sequence reads: CASKRQGDSYGYTF. The CDR3 coding sequence is TGTGCCAGCAAGAGACAGGGGGATAGCTATGGCTACACCTTC.

V is TRBV15 and J is TRBJ2-7, with D possibly TRBD1 on 5 matching bases. V lost 3 bases, J lost 5 bases, and 17 bases lay in between. Germline loops: CDR1 LNHNV, CDR2 YYDKDF (reference sequence). The CDR3 has 15 residues. CDR3 in amino acids: CATSRNLQGTDEQYF. CDR3 nucleotides: TGTGCCACCAGCAGGAATCTGCAGGGCACCGACGAGCAGTACTTC.

J is TRBJ1-5 and V is TRBV2; TRBD1 matches 11 bases. The CDR3 contains 14 residues. V lost 6 bases and J lost 6; bases outside the gene matches: 4. Looked up from germline, CDR1 is SNHLY and CDR2 is FYNNEI. The CDR3 nucleotides are TGTGCCAGCAGAGGGGACAGGGGGATTCAGCCCCAGCATTTT. It translates to CASRGDRGIQPQHF.

CDR3 coding DNA: TGTGCCAGCCACACAGCAACTAATGAAAAACTGTTTTTT. Its translation is CASHTATNEKLFF. The chain joins TRBV6-5 to TRBJ1-4; D unclear. The V gene lost 8 bases and the J gene lost 0 bases, with 7 bases spanning the gap. CDR3 size: 13 residues. The germline CDR1 and CDR2 sequences are MNHEY and SVGAGI.

The rearrangement uses TRBV4-1 and TRBJ1-2, with a weak D call TRBD1 (6 bases). The ends were cut back, 4 bases at V and 4 bases at J, with 19 bases in the middle. The germline CDR1 and CDR2 sequences are MGHRA and YSYEKL. The length of the CDR3 is 16 residues. For the CDR3, the DNA is TGCGCCAGCAGCCCTTCCAGGGGCTTGGTCCGCTATGGCTACACCTTC. It is translated as CASSPSRGLVRYGYTF.

This chain uses TRBV5-5 with TRBJ2-7, with 10 nucleotides matching TRBD1. There are 18 residues in the CDR3. The V gene's germline CDR1 is SGHKS and CDR2 YYEKEE (reference sequence). V gave up 4 bases and J gave up 2 bases; unmatched junction bases: 15. In DNA, the CDR3 is TGTGCCAGCAGCGGCAACATACCGGGACAGGGGACAACCTACGAGCAGTACTTC. Amino acids: CASSGNIPGQGTTYEQYF.

The chain recombines TRBV29-1 with TRBJ1-1, with unresolved D. The germline V gene encodes CDR1 SQVTM and CDR2 ANQGSEA. V dropped 3 bases and J dropped 4 bases, with 9 bases sitting between them. The CDR3 is 12 amino acids. The CDR3 is CSVDGLATEAFF. The CDR3 nucleotides read TGCAGCGTTGATGGGCTTGCCACTGAAGCTTTCTTT. Filled out from reference TRBV29-1 and TRBJ1-1, the complete variable domain reads SAVISQKPSRDICQRGTSLTIQCQVDSQVTMMFWYRQQPGQSLTLIATANQGSEATYESGFVIDKFPISRPNLTFSTLTVSNMSPEDSSIYLCSVDGLATEAFFGQGTRLTVV.